This T cell receptor beta chain was profiled in a study of shared clonotypes between healthy human individuals (TCRdb year 2020). Study-level background: A few men and a couple of women, aged 18 to 49 years, made up the cohort. Per donor, leukapheresis produced somewhere between about 0.8 and 9 billion PBMCs. For each donor, CD4 naive and CD4 memory were each run on three plates, CD8 naive on two plates, and CD8 memory on one plate. To increase sequencing depth and limit assay-specific biases, TCR repertoire library preparation and sequencing were carried out by different laboratories using diverse techniques. Blood TCR repertoires of about 5 healthy adults were deeply sequenced to estimate repertoire size and the extent of clonotype sharing between individuals.

Study-wide conclusions, independent of this receptor: Clonotypes shared by all four sorted-subset donors showed higher generation probabilities than non-shared clonotypes. Naive subsets generally had larger estimated clonotype richness than memory subsets. Even with the large sequencing depth, rarefaction of the sorted-subset datasets indicated that sequencing was incomplete. The small number of donors limited the genetic and exposure-history diversity represented. Sharing across four donors was observed for about 5% of naive CD4, under 4% of naive CD8, 2.3% of memory CD4, and around 0.44% of memory CD8 clonotypes. Sampling was restricted to blood, and TCR repertoires in tissue are likely to differ from TCR repertoires in blood. Pairwise subsampling indicated that sequencing depth was expected to affect the degree of clonotype sharing among donors.

V and J are truncated by 4 bases and 4 bases respectively, leaving an intervening sequence of 14 bases. CDR1 GTSNPN and CDR2 SVGIG are derived from the germline V gene (reference sequence). From the cysteine up to the phenylalanine, the CDR3 has a length of 14 residues. The DNA shown is the 42-base CDR3, in frame from base 1. The donors were healthy, HIV-negative adults who had no recently reported acute infections or vaccinations. Only Caucasian adults living in Nashville, Tennessee, USA were represented among the donors. CD4+ T cells were enriched through magnetic negative selection, after which naive cells were positively selected on CD45RA and the remaining negative fraction served as the memory subset. Blood was collected by leukapheresis, and PBMCs were isolated by Ficoll-Histopaque density gradient centrifugation and then cryopreserved in liquid nitrogen vapor phase. Analytical flow cytometry was used to check the purity and quantity of each magnetically sorted T cell population. Genomic DNA was isolated from every sorted fraction and measured by UV absorbance on a Nanodrop 2000c.

Regarding this clone: What this receptor recognizes is not known. Base qualities are not at hand, and no much larger clone is one base apart.

TCR CDR3 regions were amplified from genomic DNA by multiplex PCR using the deep immunoSEQ assay. Extracted genomic DNA from each cell subset was distributed evenly across all wells of several immunoSEQ 96-well plates, and each plate was treated as a replicate. For sorted subsets, each replicate PCR was loaded with approximately 190 ng genomic DNA, equivalent to 32,000 or so T cell genomes. The purified libraries were quantified using a Qubit 3.0 fluorometer, sized with a Bioanalyzer 2100, and then quantified again using the KAPA Library Quantification kit. Every immunoSEQ 96-well plate was sequenced on a separate single-read 150-cycle Illumina NextSeq 550 flow cell. The published analysis was carried out like this. Because the immunoSEQ output included only junctional sequences and no quality scores, the filtering could not be the same as the filtering used for full-length reads. Sequences were annotated with PyIR, a Python wrapper for IgBLAST v1.9, and V/J genes and CDR3 were assigned using IMGT germline references. Reads with weak V/J assignments (E-value above 1e-6), missing CDR3, stop codons, out-of-frame junctions, or ambiguous translated residues were removed. V3J clonotypes were defined as sequences sharing an identical inferred V gene, J gene, and CDR3 amino acid sequence. To compute the percentage overlap between repertoires, the number of shared unique clonotypes was divided by the size of the smaller repertoire. Richness of each repertoire was evaluated using RTK rarefaction, the Chao1 estimator, and Recon v2.1 estimates of unobserved clonotypes. Generation probabilities for all TCRbeta clonotypes obtained by the gDNA method from a handful of donors were computed using OLGA. TCRdb holds this immuneACCESS table with in-frame rearrangements only. Some clones are missing; in checked studies, unresolved V genes explain under half, and the rest has no known cause. V and J calls and clone size are those listed in that table; D and trimming were worked out from the DNA. This sample is represented by 2 million to 2.5 million clones; about 90% of them were singletons. The ten largest clones add up to approximately 0.39% of the sample.

Specimen: naive CD4+ T cells from PBMCs. The label giving this sample's cell subset or site can be read as: CD45RA+ positively selected. The chain is made from TRBV30 and TRBJ1-3, with the D segment identity uncertain. The sequence was obtained from a young man in good health. Some clones in this sample may be carry-over from other donors' samples. The CDR3 sequence is CAWNMRSGGNTIYF. The bases read TGTGCCTGGAATATGCGATCTGGGGGAAACACCATATATTTT.